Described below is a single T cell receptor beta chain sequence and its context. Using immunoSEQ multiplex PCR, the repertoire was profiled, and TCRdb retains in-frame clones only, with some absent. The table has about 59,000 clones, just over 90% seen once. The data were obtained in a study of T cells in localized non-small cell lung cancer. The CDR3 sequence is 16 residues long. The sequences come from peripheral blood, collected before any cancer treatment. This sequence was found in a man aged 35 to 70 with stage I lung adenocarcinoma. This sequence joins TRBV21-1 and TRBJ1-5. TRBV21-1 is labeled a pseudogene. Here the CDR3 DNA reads TGTGCCAGCAGCAAAGCTGCGATTGTGTTCAATCAGCCCCAGCATTTT. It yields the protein CASSKAAIVFNQPQHF.